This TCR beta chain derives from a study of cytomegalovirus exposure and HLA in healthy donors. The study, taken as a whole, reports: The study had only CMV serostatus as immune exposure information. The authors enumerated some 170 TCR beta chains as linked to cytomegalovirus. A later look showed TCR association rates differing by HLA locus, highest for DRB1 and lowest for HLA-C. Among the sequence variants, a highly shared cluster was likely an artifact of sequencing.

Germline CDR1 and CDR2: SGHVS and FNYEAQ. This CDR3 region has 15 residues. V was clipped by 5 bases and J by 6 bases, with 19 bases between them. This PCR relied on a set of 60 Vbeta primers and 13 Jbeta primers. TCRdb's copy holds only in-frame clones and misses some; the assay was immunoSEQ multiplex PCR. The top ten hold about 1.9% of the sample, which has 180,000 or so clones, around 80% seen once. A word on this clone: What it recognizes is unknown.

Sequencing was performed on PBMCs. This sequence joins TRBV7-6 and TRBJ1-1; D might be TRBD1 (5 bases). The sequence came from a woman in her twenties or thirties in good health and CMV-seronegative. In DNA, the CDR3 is TGTGCCAGCAGCCGGTCGGGGGACCAGATGGCTGAAGCTTTCTTT. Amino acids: CASSRSGDQMAEAFF.